The 8 T cell receptor beta chains given below trace back to one sample, sequenced in a study of blood T cell repertoires in COVID-19. Data came from immunoSEQ multiplex PCR; TCRdb stores just in-frame clones and leaves some out. This sample has more than 95,000 clones; about 90% occur once, and the top ten carry roughly 15%. The specimen was peripheral blood. The receptors originated from a man aged 50-59 years with acute or convalescent COVID-19.

The chain combines TRBV11-2 with TRBJ2-4; D possibly corresponds to TRBD1 (6 bases). The CDR3 contains 17 residues. CDR1 is SGHAT, CDR2 FQNNGV, per germline. V shed 3 bases and J shed 1 base, with 16 bases lying between them. The chain's CDR3 is CASSLTTGSAAKNIQYF. The CDR3, as DNA: TGTGCCAGCAGCTTGACCACAGGGTCGGCGGCCAAAAACATTCAGTACTTC.

DNA of the CDR3: TGTGCCATCAGTGAGTCTCTCTCGGCGGAAGGCTACACCTTC. This gives the protein CAISESLSAEGYTF. The chain employs TRBV10-3 and TRBJ1-2; D is unclear. V lost 0 bases, J lost 8 bases, and 13 bases lay in between. The CDR3 totals 14 residues. Germline CDR1 reads ENHRY; CDR2 reads SYGVKD.

This clone was counted between two and nine times. This rearrangement joins TRBV11-2 to TRBJ2-1, with 9 bases identical to TRBD1. This CDR3 spans 16 amino acids. J was trimmed by 10 bases and V by 5 bases; bases with no gene match: 15. Germline V lookup: CDR1 SGHAT, CDR2 FQNNGV. CDR3 sequence (DNA): TGTGCCAGCAGCCCCCTCCGGGACAGGGTCCGTCCCGAGCAGTTCTTC. It translates to CASSPLRDRVRPEQFF.

This rearrangement joins TRBV15 to TRBJ2-7; TRBD1 might be the D (5 bases). There are 13 residues in the CDR3. The V end was cut by 6 bases, the J end by 3 bases, with 12 bases between. Germline V gene sequence: CDR1 LNHNV, CDR2 YYDKDF (reference sequence). CDR3 DNA sequence: TGTGCCACCAGTAAGACAGTGGGCTACGAGCAGTACTTC. The encoded protein is CATSKTVGYEQYF.

The CDR3: CASSYSSSGATYEQYF. CDR3 bases: TGTGCCAGCAGTTACTCGTCTAGCGGAGCAACCTACGAGCAGTACTTC. The V call is TRBV6-5, the J call TRBJ2-7, with 7 bases lining up with TRBD2. The CDR3 totals 16 residues. Trimming at V came to 0 bases and at J to 2 bases, leaving 7 bases not matched to a gene. CDR1 and CDR2 from the germline V gene are MNHEY and SVGAGI.

A word on this clone: This same CDR3 is encoded by further DNA sequences in the sample. The chain uses TRBV10-3 and TRBJ2-1; D unresolved. Trimming left V 6 bases short and J 6 bases short, with 6 bases between. Germline-derived CDR1 and CDR2 are ENHRY and SYGVKD. This CDR3 comprises 11 residues. DNA of the CDR3: TGTGCCATCAGCCTAGGCAATGAGCAGTTCTTC. This gives the protein CAISLGNEQFF.

The rearrangement uses TRBV18 and TRBJ1-5, with 9 bases lining up with TRBD1. CDR1 and CDR2 from the germline V gene are KGHSH and LQKENI. J was trimmed by 4 bases and V by 4 bases; bases with no gene match: 5. The CDR3 extends over 15 amino acids. The CDR3 loop reads CASSLTGGNNQPQHF. CDR3 nucleotides: TGTGCCAGCTCACTGACAGGGGGAAATAATCAGCCCCAGCATTTT.

V and J are TRBV3-1 (or the pseudogene TRBV3-2) and TRBJ2-5, with 8 bases aligning to TRBD2. From germline, CDR1 is LGHDT and CDR2 YNNKEL (reference sequence). The CDR3 totals 14 residues. Germline trimming cut 4 bases from V and 9 bases from J; bases unmatched to any gene: 10. CDR3 nucleotides: TGTGCCAGCAGCCCTTACAGGGACGGGAGGGCCCAGTACTTC. Its translation: CASSPYRDGRAQYF.